This T cell receptor beta chain was retrieved from a study of blood T cell repertoires in COVID-19. Clones were sequenced by immunoSEQ multiplex PCR, and TCRdb holds only the in-frame ones, with some missing. This sample has roughly 190,000 clones, with nearly 90% found just once. This CDR3 is 17 amino acids long. The trim removed 4 bases at V and 6 bases at J, leaving 13 bases unmatched. Looked up from germline, CDR1 is SGHRS and CDR2 is YFSETQ. What was sequenced was peripheral blood. The rearrangement joins TRBV5-1 to TRBJ2-3; TRBD2 aligns across 11 bases. The sequence was collected from a man between 60 and 75 years old with active or convalescent COVID-19. CDR3 loop: CASSPIVLAGAGDTQYF. CDR3 bases: TGCGCCAGCAGCCCGATAGTACTAGCGGGGGCCGGGGATACGCAGTATTTT. Together with reference TRBV5-1 and TRBJ2-3, the CDR3 gives the full variable domain: KAGVTQTPRYLIKTRGQQVTLSCSPISGHRSVSWYQQTPGQGLQFLFEYFSETQRNKGNFPGRFSGRQFSNSRSEMNVSTLELGDSALYLCASSPIVLAGAGDTQYFGPGTRLTVL.